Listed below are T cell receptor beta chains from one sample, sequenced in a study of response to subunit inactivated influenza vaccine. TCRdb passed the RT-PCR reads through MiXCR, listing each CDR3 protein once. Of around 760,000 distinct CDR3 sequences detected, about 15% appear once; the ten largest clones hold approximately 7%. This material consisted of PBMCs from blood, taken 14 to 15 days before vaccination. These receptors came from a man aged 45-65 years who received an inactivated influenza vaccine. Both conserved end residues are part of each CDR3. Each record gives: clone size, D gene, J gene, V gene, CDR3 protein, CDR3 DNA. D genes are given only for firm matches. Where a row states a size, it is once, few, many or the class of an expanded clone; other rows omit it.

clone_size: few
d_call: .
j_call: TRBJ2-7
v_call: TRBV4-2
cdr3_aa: CASSQRGEQYF
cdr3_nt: TGTGCCAGCAGCCAAAGGGGCGAGCAGTACTTC

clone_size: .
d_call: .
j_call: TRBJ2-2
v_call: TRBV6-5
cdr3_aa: CASSYVTVTGELFF
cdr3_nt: TGTGCCAGCAGTTACGTGACAGTCACCGGGGAGCTGTTTTTT

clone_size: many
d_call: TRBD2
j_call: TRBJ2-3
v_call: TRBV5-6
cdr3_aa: CASSLLTGTSGDPRTDTQYF
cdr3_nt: TGTGCCAGCAGCCTATTGACAGGGACTAGCGGGGACCCTCGCACAGATACGCAGTATTTT

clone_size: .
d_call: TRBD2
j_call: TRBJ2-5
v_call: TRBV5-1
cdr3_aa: CASSAGLVLETQYF
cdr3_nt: TGCGCCAGCAGCGCGGGACTAGTCTTGGAGACCCAGTACTTC

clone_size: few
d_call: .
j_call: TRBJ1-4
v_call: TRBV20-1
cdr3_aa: CSAYDRGGTSNEKLFF
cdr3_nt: TGCAGTGCTTACGACAGAGGGGGGACTTCTAATGAAAAACTGTTTTTT

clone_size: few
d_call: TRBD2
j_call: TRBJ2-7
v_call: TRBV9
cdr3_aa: CASSASGESYEQYF
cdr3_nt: TGTGCCAGCAGCGCTAGCGGGGAGTCCTACGAGCAGTACTTC

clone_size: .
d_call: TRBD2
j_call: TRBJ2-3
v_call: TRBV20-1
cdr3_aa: CSATSGGGADTQYF
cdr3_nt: TGCAGTGCAACTAGCGGGGGAGGGGCAGATACGCAGTATTTT

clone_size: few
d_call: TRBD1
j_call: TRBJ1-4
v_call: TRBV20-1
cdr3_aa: CSARSQGGEKLFF
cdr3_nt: TGCAGTGCTAGGTCACAGGGGGGTGAAAAACTGTTTTTT

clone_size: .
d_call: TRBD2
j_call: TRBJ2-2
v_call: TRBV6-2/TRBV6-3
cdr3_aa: CASRMGLPQGGTGELFF
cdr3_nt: TGTGCCAGCAGGATGGGACTACCCCAGGGTGGAACCGGGGAGCTGTTTTTT

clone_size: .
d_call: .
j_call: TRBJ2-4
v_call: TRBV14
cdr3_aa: CASSQGRQPGSKNIQYF
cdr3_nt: TGTGCCAGCAGCCAAGGCCGACAGCCCGGTTCCAAAAACATTCAGTACTTC

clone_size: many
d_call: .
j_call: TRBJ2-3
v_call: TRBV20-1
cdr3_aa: CSAFELGAGNTQYF
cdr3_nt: TGCAGTGCTTTTGAGTTGGGGGCAGGGAATACGCAGTATTTT

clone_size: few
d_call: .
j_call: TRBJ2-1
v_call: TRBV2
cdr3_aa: CASSARTSGSEQFF
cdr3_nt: TGTGCCAGCAGTGCCCGAACTAGTGGCAGTGAGCAGTTCTTC

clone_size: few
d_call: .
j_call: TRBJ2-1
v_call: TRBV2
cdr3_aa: CASRDNYSGAEQFF
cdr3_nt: TGTGCCAGCAGGGACAACTATAGCGGAGCAGAGCAGTTCTTC

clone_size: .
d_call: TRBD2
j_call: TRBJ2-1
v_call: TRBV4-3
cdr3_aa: CASSRQAGGPVNEQFF
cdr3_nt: TGCGCCAGCAGCCGGCAAGCGGGGGGGCCGGTGAATGAGCAGTTCTTC

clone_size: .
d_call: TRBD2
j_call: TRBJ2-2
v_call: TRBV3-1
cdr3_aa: CASSQVGLVKGELFF
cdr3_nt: TGTGCCAGCAGCCAAGTGGGACTAGTAAAGGGGGAGCTGTTTTTT

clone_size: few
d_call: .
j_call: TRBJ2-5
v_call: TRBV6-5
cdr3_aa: CASSYSGAKETQYF
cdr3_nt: TGTGCCAGCAGTTACTCCGGGGCGAAGGAGACCCAGTACTTC

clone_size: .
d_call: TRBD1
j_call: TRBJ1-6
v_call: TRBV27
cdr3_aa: CASSRSGTGFSYNSPLHF
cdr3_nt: TGTGCCAGCAGTCGATCTGGGACAGGATTCTCCTATAATTCACCCCTCCACTTT

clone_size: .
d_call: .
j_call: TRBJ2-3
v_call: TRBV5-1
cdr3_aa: CASTEPGSAYDTQYF
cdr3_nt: TGCGCCAGCACCGAACCCGGGAGCGCCTACGATACGCAGTATTTT

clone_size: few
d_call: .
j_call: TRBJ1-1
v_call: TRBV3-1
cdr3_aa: CASSTQSLMGHPEAFF
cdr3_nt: TGTGCCAGCAGCACACAGTCCCTCATGGGGCATCCTGAAGCTTTCTTT

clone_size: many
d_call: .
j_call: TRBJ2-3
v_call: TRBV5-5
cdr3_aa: CASSWTSDTQYF
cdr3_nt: TGTGCCAGCAGCTGGACATCGGATACGCAGTATTTT

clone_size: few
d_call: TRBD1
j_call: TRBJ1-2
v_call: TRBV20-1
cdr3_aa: CSVTQGGFYGYTF
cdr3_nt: TGCAGTGTTACACAGGGGGGGTTCTATGGCTACACCTTC

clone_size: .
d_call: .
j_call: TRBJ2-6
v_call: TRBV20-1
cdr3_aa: CSARSNFYSGANVLTF
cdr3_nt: TGCAGTGCTAGATCTAACTTTTACTCTGGGGCCAACGTCCTGACTTTC

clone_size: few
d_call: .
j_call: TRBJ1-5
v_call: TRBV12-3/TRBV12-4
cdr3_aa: CASSLERGANQPQHF
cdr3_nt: TGTGCCAGCAGTTTAGAGCGGGGTGCCAATCAGCCCCAGCATTTT

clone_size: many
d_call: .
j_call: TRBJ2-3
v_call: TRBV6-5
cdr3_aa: CASSSLWSRRTSTDTQYF
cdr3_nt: TGTGCCAGCAGTTCATTGTGGAGTCGGCGCACTAGCACAGATACGCAGTATTTT

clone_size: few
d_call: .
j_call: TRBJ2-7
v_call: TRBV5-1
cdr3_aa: CASGKGGTAYEQYF
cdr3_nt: TGCGCCAGCGGGAAGGGGGGGACCGCCTACGAGCAGTACTTC

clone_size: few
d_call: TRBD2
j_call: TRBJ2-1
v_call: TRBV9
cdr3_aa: CASSMIAGRWDEQFF
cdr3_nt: TGTGCCAGCAGCATGATAGCGGGGAGGTGGGATGAGCAGTTCTTC

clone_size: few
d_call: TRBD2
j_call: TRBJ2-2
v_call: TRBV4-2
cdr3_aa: CASSQTQREVTGELFF
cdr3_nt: TGTGCCAGCAGCCAAACACAGCGGGAGGTCACCGGGGAGCTGTTTTTT

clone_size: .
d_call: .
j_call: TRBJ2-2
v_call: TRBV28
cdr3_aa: CASQGTNTGELFF
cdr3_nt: TGTGCCAGCCAGGGCACGAACACCGGGGAGCTGTTTTTT

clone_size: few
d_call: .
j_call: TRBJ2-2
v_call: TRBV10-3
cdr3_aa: CAISGRVDTGELFF
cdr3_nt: TGTGCCATCAGTGGCAGGGTGGACACCGGGGAGCTGTTTTTT

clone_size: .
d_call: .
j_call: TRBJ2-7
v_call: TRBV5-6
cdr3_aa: CASTLRDLSYEQYF
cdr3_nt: TGTGCCAGCACCCTGCGGGACTTGTCCTACGAGCAGTACTTC

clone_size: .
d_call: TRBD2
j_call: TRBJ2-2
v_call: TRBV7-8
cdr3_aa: CASSPSPGGTGELFF
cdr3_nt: TGTGCCAGCAGCCCGAGTCCGGGGGGCACCGGGGAGCTGTTTTTT

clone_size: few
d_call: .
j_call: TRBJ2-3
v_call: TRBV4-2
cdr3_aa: CASSQAAGGDTDTQYF
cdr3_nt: TGTGCCAGCAGCCAAGCCGCTGGCGGAGACACAGATACGCAGTATTTT

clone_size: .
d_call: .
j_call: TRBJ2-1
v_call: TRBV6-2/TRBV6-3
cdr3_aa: CASSHATGTFVSGYSYNEQFF
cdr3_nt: TGTGCCAGCAGTCACGCCACCGGGACATTCGTTAGCGGATACTCCTACAATGAGCAGTTCTTC

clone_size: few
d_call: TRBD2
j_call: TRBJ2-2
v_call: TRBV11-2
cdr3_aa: CASSSPRTLAGVFGELFF
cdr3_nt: TGTGCCAGCAGCTCCCCCCGTACGCTAGCGGGAGTCTTCGGGGAGCTGTTTTTT

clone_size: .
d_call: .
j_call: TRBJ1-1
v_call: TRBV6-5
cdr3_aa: CTSSYYGSEAFF
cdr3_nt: TGTACCAGCAGTTACTATGGGAGTGAAGCTTTCTTT

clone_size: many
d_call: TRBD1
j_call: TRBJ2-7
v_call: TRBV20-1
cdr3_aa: CSAREGQAHYEQYF
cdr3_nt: TGCAGTGCTAGAGAGGGACAGGCCCACTACGAGCAGTACTTC

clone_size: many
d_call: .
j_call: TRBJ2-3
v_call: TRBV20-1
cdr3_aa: CSAEAAMGSTDTQYF
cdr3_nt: TGCAGTGCGGAGGCAGCGATGGGGAGCACAGATACGCAGTATTTT

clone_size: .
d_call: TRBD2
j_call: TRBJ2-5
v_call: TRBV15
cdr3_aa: CATSRSAGTSGYQETQYF
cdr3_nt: TGTGCCACCAGCAGATCAGCCGGGACTAGTGGCTACCAAGAGACCCAGTACTTC

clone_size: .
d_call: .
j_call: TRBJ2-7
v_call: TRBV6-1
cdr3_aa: CASKEGSYEQYF
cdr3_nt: TGTGCCAGCAAGGAGGGTTCCTACGAGCAGTACTTC

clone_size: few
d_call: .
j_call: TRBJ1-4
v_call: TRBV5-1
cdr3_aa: CASSLMGGGEKLFF
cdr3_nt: TGCGCCAGCAGCTTGATGGGGGGGGGCGAAAAACTGTTTTTT